This TCR beta chain derives from a study of blood T cell repertoires in COVID-19. Study as a whole: PBMCs, B-cell-depleted T cells, or T cells provided the cDNA or gDNA that made up the material.

Germline CDR1 is MDHEN and CDR2 is SYDVKM. The CDR3 runs 15 residues. Trimming took 8 bases from V and 0 from J; bases not matched to a gene: 7. Authors' methods: Amplification from reference gene primers served as the basis for estimated nucleated cell counts. Here immunoSEQ multiplex PCR was the method, and the copy in TCRdb shows in-frame clones only, minus some. V and J calls and clone size come straight from that table; D and trimming were deduced from the DNA. Of about 140,000 clones listed, roughly 88% are singletons. The sample comprised peripheral blood. The receptor was derived from an older man with acute or convalescent COVID-19. This sequence joins TRBV28 and TRBJ1-3, with TRBD1 matching 7 bases. The CDR3 nucleotides read TGTGCCAGCTGGGACAGCCGTTTCTCTGGAAACACCATATATTTT. It encodes CASWDSRFSGNTIYF.